Presented here are 8 T cell receptor beta chains from one specimen sequenced in a study of response to subunit inactivated influenza vaccine. Each CDR3 protein is one row after TCRdb ran MiXCR on the RT-PCR reads. The sample contains about 650,000 distinct CDR3 sequences, less than 20% of which appear only once. The starting material was PBMCs from blood, obtained less than 13 days after vaccination. These receptors came from a man aged 50-60 years who received an inactivated influenza vaccine.

The chain combines TRBV6-5 with TRBJ2-2; the D gene is possibly TRBD2 (5 bases). Trimming stripped 2 bases from V and 4 bases from J, with 8 bases between. CDR1 and CDR2 from the germline V gene are MNHEY and SVGAGI. The CDR3 length is 14 residues. CDR3 nucleotides: TGTGCCAGCAGTTACGGGAGAGCCACCGGGGAGCTGTTTTTT. Encoded protein: CASSYGRATGELFF.

J is TRBJ1-4 and V is TRBV2; the D is unclear. Trimming left V 1 base short and J 9 bases short, with 12 bases between. Germline CDR1 and CDR2: SNHLY and FYNNEI. The length of the CDR3 is 14 residues. The CDR3 nucleotides read TGTGCCAGCAGTGAAGACAGCCTTAGGAAAAAACTGTTTTTT. Translated, it gives CASSEDSLRKKLFF.

The V and J genes are TRBV5-1 and TRBJ2-6; 10 bases line up with TRBD1. Trimming took 7 bases from V and 0 from J; bases not matched to a gene: 4. Looked up from germline, CDR1 is SGHRS and CDR2 is YFSETQ. The CDR3 totals 16 residues. The CDR3: CASWTGGYSGANVLTF. The CDR3 DNA is TGCGCCAGCTGGACAGGGGGGTACTCTGGGGCCAACGTCCTGACTTTC.

V and J are TRBV12-3 or TRBV12-4 and TRBJ2-1; D may be TRBD2 (5 bases). V dropped 2 bases and J dropped 5 bases, with 13 bases sitting between them. The CDR3 spans 15 residues. CDR3 in DNA: TGTGCCAGCAGTTTAAGGGCGGGCCGGGACAATGAGCAGTTCTTC. It translates to CASSLRAGRDNEQFF.

This clonotype was picked up many times. Here the CDR3 DNA reads TGTGCCAGCAGTCGACCGGGACGTCGGTATGGCTACACCTTC. Amino acids: CASSRPGRRYGYTF. The J gene is TRBJ1-2, the V gene TRBV6-1; possible D gene TRBD1, 5 bases. The germline CDR1 and CDR2 sequences are MNHNS and SASEGT. V lost 5 bases and J lost 5, with 15 bases in between. CDR3 length equals 14 residues.

V gene TRBV25-1 combines with J gene TRBJ2-1, with 9 bases that match TRBD2. The trim removed 2 bases at V and 3 bases at J, leaving 2 bases unmatched. The CDR3 runs 15 residues. CDR1 is MGHDK and CDR2 is SYGVNS in the germline V gene. DNA of the CDR3: TGTGCCAGCAGTGAAGCGGGAGGGGTCTACAATGAGCAGTTCTTC. It is translated as CASSEAGGVYNEQFF. The full variable domain, its missing parts supplied by reference TRBV25-1 and TRBJ2-1, is EADIYQTPRYLVIGTGKKITLECSQTMGHDKMYWYQQDPGMELHLIHYSYGVNSTEKGDLSSESTVSRIRTEHFPLTLESARPSHTSQYLCASSEAGGVYNEQFFGPGTRLTVL.

This clonotype was observed at least ten times. The chain employs TRBV6-5 and TRBJ2-7; TRBD2 matches 8 bases. The V segment lost 0 bases and the J segment 6 bases; nucleotides outside the gene matches: 7. This CDR3 has 15 amino acids. Germline V gives CDR1 MNHEY, CDR2 SVGAGI. CDR3 amino acids: CASSYSSGRSSEQYF. CDR3 in DNA: TGTGCCAGCAGTTACTCGAGCGGGAGAAGCAGCGAGCAGTACTTC.

There are many counts of this clonotype. This chain links TRBV12-3 or TRBV12-4 with TRBJ2-1, with D unclear. The CDR3 length is 14 residues. The V gene lost 2 bases and the J gene lost 6 bases, with 11 bases spanning the gap. The CDR3 reads CASSLIGSGNEQFF. CDR3 DNA: TGTGCCAGCAGTTTAATCGGGTCTGGCAATGAGCAGTTCTTC.